This T cell receptor beta chain is drawn from a study of PD-1 blockade in classical Hodgkin lymphoma. This clone was observed once. The antigen remains undetermined. Indicated time point: cycle 4 day 1 (C4D1), after less than seven weeks of nivolumab. All trial patients relapsed after autologous stem cell transplantation. The best responses consisted of complete response, partial response or progressive disease. Sequencing was performed with immunoSEQ multiplex PCR; in TCRdb, only in-frame clones are kept and a portion is missing. Found here are 31,000 or so clones, about 81% of them singletons; the top ten hold approximately 17%. Study findings and constraints: While CD8+ TCR diversity did not rise significantly by C4D1, CD4+ TCR diversity did. For complete responders, baseline diversity was comparable to that of newly diagnosed patients.

Trimming took off 3 bases at V and 4 bases at J, with 16 bases between the two ends. Germline-derived CDR1 and CDR2 are LGHNA and YSLEER. This CDR3 region has 15 residues. The TCR originated in a human donor with classical Hodgkin lymphoma. The V call is TRBV4-3, the J call TRBJ2-7; D gene uncertain. The source material was peripheral blood mononuclear cells (PBMCs), sampled before the fourth cycle of nivolumab. The CDR3 DNA reads as TGCGCCAGCAGCCAGAAATTTTTAACTGGATACGAGCAGTACTTC. Residues: CASSQKFLTGYEQYF.